This T cell receptor beta chain was recorded in a study of cytomegalovirus exposure and HLA in healthy donors. Looked up from germline, CDR1 is MNHEY and CDR2 is SMNVEV (reference sequence). Unmatched junction bases numbered 6, after V lost 5 bases and J lost 7 bases. CDR3 length: 15 amino acids. Repertoires were generated with immunoSEQ multiplex PCR, while TCRdb's copy carries only in-frame clones and drops some. The table records 250,000 to 400,000 clones, approximately 85% of them present only once. The clonotype originates from a man aged 25-45 years in good health and CMV-seronegative. The chain is built from TRBV27 and TRBJ1-6; 9 nucleotides align to TRBD1. Input material: PBMCs. The CDR3 loop is CASSTPGTGNSPLHF. The CDR3 coding sequence is TGTGCCAGCAGTACCCCCGGGACAGGGAATTCACCCCTCCACTTT.